This T cell receptor beta chain was observed in a study of cytotoxic CD8 clonotypes in ibrutinib-treated CLL. The data were produced by immunoSEQ multiplex PCR, yet TCRdb's version contains in-frame clones alone and is incomplete. The repertoire has 200,000 to 250,000 clones, around 70% of them found once; the top ten carry 5.5% to 6%. This CDR3 has 16 residues. Germline values: CDR1 KGHSH, CDR2 LQKENI. The J segment lost 0 bases and the V segment lost 3 bases, leaving 6 bases of the junction unmatched. The chain couples TRBV18 to TRBJ2-7; 9 bases fit TRBD1. This TCR derives from a human donor with chronic lymphocytic leukemia. Sequenced here: PBMCs, sampled after 12 months of ibrutinib treatment. DNA for the CDR3: TGTGCCAGCTCACCCAAGCGGACAGGGGACTCCTACGAGCAGTACTTC. This codes for CASSPKRTGDSYEQYF.